The 2 T cell receptor beta chains given below trace back to one sample, sequenced in a study of T cells in Graves' hyperthyroidism and ophthalmopathy. Researchers took RNA transcripts and amplified the TCR beta CDR3 regions from them. The HTBI primer set drove a first-round RT-PCR of the TCR CDR3. A single record per CDR3 protein comes from TCRdb applying MiXCR to the multiplex PCR reads. The table has a few hundred thousand distinct CDR3 sequences, 46% seen once. The sample consisted of peripheral blood or thyroid tissue (not recorded which). The receptors derive from a woman younger than 30 with Graves' hyperthyroidism.

Written as DNA, the CDR3 is TGTGCCAGCAGCATCGACAGCACCGGGGAGCTGTTTTTT. Amino acid sequence: CASSIDSTGELFF. The chain couples TRBV5-8 to TRBJ2-2; weak D call: TRBD1 (5 bases). Germline CDR1 SGHTS, CDR2 YDEGEE. The CDR3 consists of 13 residues. The V gene lost 4 bases and the J gene lost 4 bases, with 8 bases spanning the gap.

This clonotype was detected many times. J is TRBJ1-1 and V is TRBV7-8; tentative D call: TRBD1 (5 bases). The germline V and J ends were trimmed by 5 bases and 1 base, with 11 bases remaining between them. Germline values: CDR1 SGHVS, CDR2 FQNEAQ. This CDR3 is built from 14 residues. DNA of the CDR3: TGTGCCAGCAGCCCACTGACAGCGAACACTGAAGCTTTCTTT. Its protein product is CASSPLTANTEAFF. The whole variable domain, remainder taken from reference TRBV7-8 and TRBJ1-1, is GAGVSQSPRYKVAKRGQDVALRCDPISGHVSLFWYQQALGQGPEFLTYFQNEAQLDKSGLPSDRFFAERPEGSVSTLKIQRTQQEDSAVYLCASSPLTANTEAFFGQGTRLTVV.